A selection of T cell receptor beta chains follows, all from one sample in a study of CXCR3-negative and CXCR3-positive naive CD8 T cells. TCRdb reworked the 5' RACE reads into one entry per CDR3 protein, no DNA. Its clone listing holds over 5,500 distinct CDR3 sequences. Sequences were obtained from naive CXCR3+ CD8+ T cells from blood. These TCRs come from a human donor in good health. Some clones in this sample may be carry-over from other donors' samples. The CDR3 runs from the conserved cysteine through the conserved F or W. The size of a clone is reported for some rows only, either as once, few or many, or as a class for expanded clones.

V gene	J gene	clone size	CDR3 protein
TRBV5-1	TRBJ2-2	-	CASSSTSLDYSTGELFF
TRBV20-1	TRBJ1-2	medium-sized	CSARDPTAYGYTF
TRBV28	TRBJ2-5	medium-sized	CASSSTGAIGLLQETQYF
TRBV10-3	TRBJ2-7	-	CAISPTGPSYEQYF
TRBV20-1	TRBJ2-1	medium-sized	CSARVPGRGNEQFF
TRBV29-1	TRBJ2-1	-	CSALLQESSYNEQFF
TRBV28	TRBJ1-5	-	CASSPAGRSNQPQHF
TRBV10-3	TRBJ2-5	medium-sized	CAITKDRGAETQYF
TRBV29-1	TRBJ1-1	-	CSVDLQGVNTEAFF
TRBV6-5	TRBJ2-1	-	CASSYSRSSYNEQFF
TRBV11-3	TRBJ1-5	-	CASSTSNQPQHF
TRBV13	TRBJ1-1	-	CASSKTGENTEAFF
TRBV6-1	TRBJ2-4	-	CESSEDRERVNIQYF
TRBV7-9	TRBJ1-1	medium-sized	CASSYGPYTEAFF
TRBV7-9	TRBJ2-6	medium-sized	CARQGGTSGANVLTF
TRBV6-5	TRBJ2-1	medium-sized	CASTQSGNYNEQFF
TRBV14	TRBJ1-2	medium-sized	CASSHHGSDGGNYGYTF
TRBV4-2	TRBJ2-1	-	CASSQVAIAGPYNEQFF
TRBV7-9	TRBJ2-1	-	CASSSFRALDEQFF
TRBV29-1	TRBJ2-1	medium-sized	CSAARDREDNEQFF
TRBV5-1	TRBJ2-5	medium-sized	CASSAGTRQETQYF
TRBV28	TRBJ2-7	medium-sized	CASSLGDNEQYF
TRBV5-1	TRBJ1-6	medium-sized	CASSLSTEGSPLHF